A selection of T cell receptor beta chains follows, all from one sample in a study of shared clonotypes between healthy human individuals. Method: immunoSEQ multiplex PCR; TCRdb's copy keeps in-frame clones and lacks some. The data show roughly 500,000 clones, roughly 77% seen once. The sequenced sample was PBMCs. These receptors were obtained from a middle-aged woman in good health. Some clones in this sample may be carry-over from other donors' samples. The conserved cysteine and the conserved F or W are not part of the CDR3 here. A D gene is named only where the DNA matches it firmly.

TRBV18,TRBD1,TRBJ2-5,13,ASSPRQGPGETQY
TRBV7-8,.,TRBJ1-5,13,ASSSDRYSNQPQH
TRBV19,.,TRBJ2-6,12,ASGLNSGANVLT
TRBV7-9,.,TRBJ2-7,13,ASSLGGVAGYEQY
TRBV18,.,TRBJ1-4,10,ASSQPNEKLF
TRBV6-6,TRBD1,TRBJ2-7,12,ASSQRQGASEQY
TRBV11-3,TRBD2,TRBJ2-1,13,ASSLGLAGGNEQF
TRBV5-4,.,TRBJ2-5,11,ASSLVAQETQY
TRBV30,.,TRBJ2-1,11,AGRREVRNEQF
TRBV9,.,TRBJ1-5,11,ASSVDLHQPQH
TRBV28,.,TRBJ2-7,11,ASCISGSYEQY
TRBV29-1,.,TRBJ2-7,12,SVESAGRGLEQY
TRBV12-5,.,TRBJ2-2,12,ASGLVGLTGELF
TRBV7-9,.,TRBJ2-1,13,ASSLAGGIPDEQF
TRBV5-5,.,TRBJ2-1,13,ASTPPASSYNEQF
TRBV7-9,.,TRBJ2-1,13,ASSLLQGGPNEQF
TRBV29-1,TRBD1,TRBJ1-4,11,SVGWTGDEKLF
TRBV5-1,TRBD2,TRBJ2-7,14,ASSQTFAGGSHEQY
TRBV10-3,TRBD1,TRBJ1-5,14,AISESFDRGHQPQH
TRBV6-6,.,TRBJ1-5,14,ASSYSAQGTGQPQH
TRBV28,.,TRBJ1-6,12,ASSTGITSAPLH
TRBV5-6,.,TRBJ2-2,12,ASSLGTFGGELF
TRBV27,TRBD1,TRBJ1-5,13,ASSRITGGNQPQH
TRBV5-5,.,TRBJ2-7,9,ASSLVDEQY